One T cell receptor beta chain is described in this entry. What it recognizes is unknown. Every individual CD8+ T cell subset underwent sorting in triplicate at 330,000 or so cells apiece. The data are from a study of CXCR3-negative and CXCR3-positive naive CD8 T cells. Study conclusions and caveats: For the naive subsets, surface CD5 was similar, and TCR strength was inferred from TRB CDR3 properties. Naive CXCR3-negative cells resembled naive CXCR3-positive cells in TRBV-TRBJ usage; memory cells differed.

UMI-labeled 5' RACE yielded the TRB cDNA libraries. From its re-call of the 5' RACE reads, TCRdb lists each CDR3 protein once, without DNA. The sample includes 92,000 or so distinct CDR3 sequences. Germline V gene sequence: CDR1 MGHRA, CDR2 YSYEKL. The CDR3 runs 14 residues. The receptor was isolated from a human donor in good health. Some clones in this sample may be carry-over from other donors' samples. Material: naive CXCR3- CD8+ T cells from blood. The subset denotes: CD45RO-CCR7+CD27+CD95- naive CD8+ T cells lacking CXCR3 (TNR3-). The chain carries TRBV4-1 and TRBJ1-4. The CDR3 protein is CASSQVGHQEKLFF.